This passage covers 14 T cell receptor beta chains from one sample sequenced in a study of blood T cell repertoires in COVID-19. Some clones are missing from TCRdb's copy, which holds only in-frame ones; the method was immunoSEQ multiplex PCR. This sample has about 200,000 clones, with more than 75% found just once. The source material was peripheral blood. The receptors were gathered from a man aged 55-75 years who had recovered from COVID-19.

This sequence joins TRBV13 and TRBJ1-4; the D is unclear. Germline-derived CDR1 and CDR2 are PRHDT and FYEKMQ (reference sequence). The CDR3 is 14 amino acids. V lost 8 bases, J lost 8 bases, and 18 bases lay in between. The CDR3 reads CASGESRVDEKLFF. The CDR3 DNA is TGTGCCAGCGGCGAGTCGCGGGTCGACGAAAAACTGTTTTTT.

The chain carries TRBV6-5 and TRBJ1-1, with a tentative D call TRBD1 (5 bases). Per germline, CDR1 MNHEY and CDR2 SVGAGI. The CDR3 is made up of 15 amino acids. Between the trimmed V and J ends, which lost 6 bases and 4 bases, there was a span of 18 bases. DNA of the CDR3: TGTGCCAGCAGCGCCGGGAGTACGAGGGGCACTGAAGCTTTCTTT. This gives the protein CASSAGSTRGTEAFF.

V and J are TRBV5-8 and TRBJ1-1; D gene ambiguous. Germline V gene lookup returns CDR1 SGHTS and CDR2 YDEGEE. The CDR3 has 13 amino acids. The V and J ends lost 1 base and 6 bases respectively, with 10 bases between them. The CDR3 sequence is CASSLHSAAEAFF. The CDR3 DNA reads as TGTGCCAGCAGCTTGCACTCGGCGGCTGAAGCTTTCTTT.

The V and J genes are TRBV30 and TRBJ1-6, with D possibly being TRBD1 (5 bases). V was pared by 3 bases and J by 10 bases, with 16 bases between. The CDR3 spans 14 residues. Germline CDR1 is GTSNPN and CDR2 is SVGIG (reference sequence). CDR3 loop: CAWRGEGERSPLHF. CDR3 bases: TGTGCCTGGAGGGGGGAGGGCGAGCGCTCACCCCTCCACTTT.

The rearrangement joins TRBV3-1 (or the pseudogene TRBV3-2) to TRBJ2-7; 11 bases match TRBD2. The CDR3 totals 17 residues. Germline V gene sequence: CDR1 LGHDT, CDR2 YNNKEL (reference sequence). V was clipped by 4 bases and J by 0 bases; unmatched bases: 8. The CDR3, as DNA: TGTGCCAGCAGCCCCCGACTAGCGGGGAGGAGCTCCTACGAGCAGTACTTC. It yields the protein CASSPRLAGRSSYEQYF.

The chain has TRBV7-2 and TRBJ1-2; D not certain. Germline CDR1 and CDR2: SGHTA and FQGNSA. CDR3 length: 13 residues. Between the trimmed V and J ends, which lost 1 base and 5 bases, there was a span of 8 bases. CDR3 loop: CASSLGQRYGYTF. The DNA for the CDR3 is TGTGCCAGCAGCTTAGGCCAGAGGTATGGCTACACCTTC.

The V call is TRBV5-1, the J call TRBJ1-2; the D gene is possibly TRBD1 (5 bases). V lost 4 bases and J lost 0, with 10 bases in between. Germline CDR1 reads SGHRS; CDR2 reads YFSETQ. This CDR3 is 14 amino acids long. In DNA, the CDR3 is TGCGCCAGCAGCCAGGGCTCAGCTAACTATGGCTACACCTTC. This sequence encodes CASSQGSANYGYTF.

J is TRBJ1-4 and V is TRBV11-2; TRBD1 might be the D (5 bases). CDR3 length: 15 residues. Germline V gives CDR1 SGHAT, CDR2 FQNNGV. V lost 1 base to trimming and J lost 7 bases, with 13 bases between them. CDR3 nucleotide sequence: TGTGCCAGCAGCTTAGCCACAGGCGGGGGTGAAAAACTGTTTTTT. Its protein product is CASSLATGGGEKLFF.

A single count supports this clone. The V gene is TRBV19, the J gene TRBJ1-1, with D perhaps matching TRBD1 (5 bases). The CDR3 totals 19 residues. CDR1 LNHDA and CDR2 SQIVND come from the germline V gene (reference sequence). V lost 5 bases to trimming and J lost 5 bases, with 30 bases between them. The chain's CDR3 is CASSFNTPRDYTGGTEAFF. In DNA, the CDR3 is TGTGCCAGTAGTTTTAATACCCCCCGGGACTACACGGGGGGTACTGAAGCTTTCTTT.

This chain uses TRBV28 with TRBJ2-6; 7 bases map to TRBD1. This CDR3 spans 13 amino acids. The germline gives CDR1 MDHEN, CDR2 SYDVKM. V gave up 10 bases and J gave up 4 bases; unmatched junction bases: 4. DNA of the CDR3: TGTGCCACCACAGGGGTCGGGGCCAACGTCCTGACTTTC. This translates into CATTGVGANVLTF.

The chain joins TRBV14 to TRBJ2-7; D is unresolved. The CDR3 length is 15 residues. V shed 1 base and J shed 1 base, with 11 bases lying between them. Per the germline V gene, CDR1 is SGHDN and CDR2 is FVKESK. The CDR3 DNA reads as TGTGCCAGCAGCCAAGGTACAAGCGCTTCCTACGAGCAGTACTTC. This sequence encodes CASSQGTSASYEQYF.

The chain uses TRBV6-2 or TRBV6-3 and TRBJ2-3; TRBD2 is a possible D gene (7 bases). This CDR3 has 15 residues. Germline assignment: CDR1 MNHEY and CDR2 SVGEGT. The ends were cut back, 3 bases at V and 4 bases at J, with 14 bases in the middle. The DNA of the CDR3 is TGTGCCAGCAGTTATCGGGGGGCCTGGCCAGATACGCAGTATTTT. It translates to CASSYRGAWPDTQYF.

This clone was counted once. V is TRBV5-4 and J is TRBJ2-3; 7 bases map to TRBD1. Germline CDR1 is SGHNT and CDR2 is YYREEE (reference sequence). With 4 bases clipped from V and 5 bases from J, the junction kept 7 bases outside the gene matches. CDR3 length equals 14 residues. As DNA, the CDR3 is TGTGCCAGCAGCCTCTCAGGGGGTAGAGATACGCAGTATTTT. This gives the protein CASSLSGGRDTQYF.

This chain uses TRBV9 with TRBJ1-3; D is undetermined. The germline gives CDR1 SGDLS, CDR2 YYNGEE. V dropped 0 bases and J dropped 0 bases, with 13 bases sitting between them. The CDR3 length is 17 residues. DNA for the CDR3: TGTGCCAGCAGCGTAGAACCTCGCTTAGTCTCTGGAAACACCATATATTTT. Translated, it gives CASSVEPRLVSGNTIYF.